The 32 T cell receptor beta chains in this list originate from one sample, sequenced in a study of T cell repertoires in cytomegalovirus infection. From the reads, TCRdb called clonotypes with MiXCR, one entry per CDR3 protein. Here the sample spans about 740,000 distinct CDR3 sequences, less than 40% being singletons. Input material: PBMCs. The receptor set was obtained from a human donor in good health (CMV status not recorded). Some clones in this sample may be carry-over from other donors' samples.

The chain joins TRBV15 to TRBJ1-4, with unresolved D. Looked up from germline, CDR1 is LNHNV and CDR2 is YYDKDF (reference sequence). The CDR3 runs to 14 residues. V gave up 3 bases and J gave up 6 bases, with 11 bases separating them. CDR3 nucleotides: TGTGCCACCAGCAGGAGGGCCCAAGATGAAAAACTGTTTTTT. This encodes CATSRRAQDEKLFF.

This clonotype was found a few times. The CDR3 region is CATSDPGTPEQFF. The CDR3 nucleotides are TGTGCCACCAGTGATCCCGGGACGCCCGAGCAGTTCTTC. The V call is TRBV24-1, the J call TRBJ2-1, with D possibly called TRBD1 or TRBD2 (5 bases each). The length of the CDR3 is 13 residues. Germline V gene sequence: CDR1 KGHDR, CDR2 SFDVKD. The V end was cut by 3 bases, the J end by 10 bases, with 12 bases between.

This clonotype was recorded many times. The chain carries TRBV7-2 and TRBJ2-3, with D possibly matching TRBD2 (6 bases). Trimming took off 5 bases at V and 9 bases at J, with 15 bases between the two ends. There are 13 residues in the CDR3. The germline V gene has CDR1 SGHTA and CDR2 FQGNSA. The CDR3 region is CASSLSWRETQYF. CDR3 nucleotide sequence: TGTGCCAGCAGCCTATCATGGCGGGAAACGCAGTATTTT.

The chain is built from TRBV28 and TRBJ2-7, with TRBD1 as a possible D gene (5 bases). Deletions cut 6 bases from V and 0 bases from J, with 12 bases between. The CDR3 loop spans 14 amino acids. Germline-derived CDR1 and CDR2 are MDHEN and SYDVKM. The CDR3 DNA follows: TGTGCCAGCAGCCCCTCTGACAGCTCCTACGAGCAGTACTTC. The encoded protein is CASSPSDSSYEQYF. Full variable domain (outside the CDR3, taken from reference TRBV28 and TRBJ2-7): DVKVTQSSRYLVKRTGEKVFLECVQDMDHENMFWYRQDPGLGLRLIYFSYDVKMKEKGDIPEGYSVSREKKERFSLILESASTNQTSMYLCASSPSDSSYEQYFGPGTRLTVT.

This clonotype has just a few counts. The rearrangement links TRBV20-1 to TRBJ1-5, with D possibly TRBD1 on 5 matching bases. There are 13 residues in the CDR3. Deletions cut 6 bases from V and 4 bases from J, with 13 bases between. In germline, CDR1 is DFQATT, CDR2 SNEGSKA (reference sequence). CDR3 sequence: CSAEGLRNQPQHF. The CDR3 region has the DNA TGCAGTGCAGAGGGACTGAGAAATCAGCCCCAGCATTTT.

The J gene is TRBJ2-5, the V gene TRBV7-4; D gene ambiguous. The CDR3 covers 14 residues. Germline CDR1 reads SGHVT; CDR2 reads SQSDAQ. The ends were cut back, 5 bases at V and 0 bases at J, with 10 bases in the middle. The CDR3 bases are TGTGCCAGCAGCCCTCAGATGTACCAAGAGACCCAGTACTTC. Translating it yields CASSPQMYQETQYF.

This clonotype was counted a few times. This chain links TRBV10-3 with TRBJ1-5; D possibly corresponds to TRBD1 (5 bases). This CDR3 has 14 residues. The V end was cut by 11 bases, the J end by 5 bases, with 19 bases between. Germline-derived CDR1 and CDR2 are ENHRY and SYGVKD. The CDR3 reads CAARGARVDQPQHF. In DNA form, the CDR3 reads TGTGCCGCCCGTGGGGCCAGGGTCGATCAGCCCCAGCATTTT.

The chain has TRBV24-1 and TRBJ2-1, with 8 bases that match TRBD1. Per germline, CDR1 KGHDR and CDR2 SFDVKD. The CDR3 runs 16 residues. J lost 7 bases, V lost 3 bases, and 10 bases had no gene match. The CDR3 DNA reads as TGTGCCACCAGTGATGCCTTGACAGGGGTAAGAAATGAGCAGTTCTTC. Encoded protein: CATSDALTGVRNEQFF.

The genes are TRBV7-2 and TRBJ2-1; TRBD1 might be the D (5 bases). Germline V CDR1 and CDR2: SGHTA, FQGNSA. Trimming stripped 6 bases from V and 9 bases from J, with 21 bases between. The CDR3 sequence is 15 residues long. CDR3 protein: CASRPTDGKIGEQFF. Here the CDR3 DNA reads TGTGCCAGCAGACCGACAGATGGTAAAATAGGTGAGCAGTTCTTC.

V usage is TRBV28 and J usage is TRBJ2-1; unclear D gene. Germline-derived CDR1 and CDR2 are MDHEN and SYDVKM. Deletions cut 5 bases from V and 14 bases from J, with 13 bases between. The CDR3 is made up of 11 amino acids. CDR3 protein: CASSPGSYEFF. CDR3 coding DNA: TGTGCCAGCAGTCCTGGATCTTATGAGTTCTTC. Drawing the rest from reference TRBV28 and TRBJ2-1, the complete variable domain is DVKVTQSSRYLVKRTGEKVFLECVQDMDHENMFWYRQDPGLGLRLIYFSYDVKMKEKGDIPEGYSVSREKKERFSLILESASTNQTSMYLCASSPGSYEFFGPGTRLTVL.

This clonotype has a count of ten or more. The chain joins TRBV7-2 to TRBJ2-3; D not certain. This CDR3 comprises 15 residues. Per germline, CDR1 SGHTA and CDR2 FQGNSA. The ends were cut back, 5 bases at V and 2 bases at J, with 14 bases in the middle. CDR3 residues: CASSVLAAPTDTQYF. For the CDR3, the DNA is TGTGCCAGCAGCGTGCTGGCCGCCCCCACAGATACGCAGTATTTT.

This clonotype has a handful of counts. The J gene is TRBJ1-5, the V gene TRBV28; maybe TRBD1 (5 bases). Germline V gene sequence: CDR1 MDHEN, CDR2 SYDVKM. The CDR3 totals 15 residues. V gave up 1 base and J gave up 4 bases, with 11 bases separating them. CDR3 residues: CASSLFQGRNQPQHF. The CDR3 bases are TGTGCCAGCAGTTTATTCCAGGGACGGAATCAGCCCCAGCATTTT.

The chain joins TRBV12-3 or TRBV12-4 to TRBJ2-4; D is unresolved. The germline V and J ends were trimmed by 2 bases and 8 bases, with 7 bases remaining between them. There are 12 residues in the CDR3. The CDR3: CASSLREDIQYF. The DNA for the CDR3 is TGTGCCAGCAGTTTAAGGGAAGACATTCAGTACTTC.

The table lists this clonotype with a few counts. This CDR3 is CSGRGAKNIQYF. In DNA form, the CDR3 reads TGCAGTGGGCGTGGAGCCAAAAACATTCAGTACTTC. This chain links TRBV20-1 with TRBJ2-4; D ambiguous. The CDR3 loop spans 12 amino acids. The germline V gene encodes CDR1 DFQATT and CDR2 SNEGSKA (reference sequence). Trimming pared 7 bases from V and 0 bases from J, leaving 7 bases between.

The V gene is TRBV7-9, the J gene TRBJ2-7, with 7 bases matching TRBD2. Germline V gene lookup returns CDR1 SEHNR and CDR2 FQNEAQ (reference sequence). V lost 5 bases and J lost 3; bases outside the gene matches: 13. There are 16 residues in the CDR3. The CDR3 here is CASSPAGERRNYEQYF. The CDR3 coding sequence is TGTGCCAGCAGCCCTGCGGGGGAAAGACGGAACTACGAGCAGTACTTC.

The gene calls are TRBV5-1 and TRBJ2-3; D not certain. The length of the CDR3 is 15 residues. From germline, CDR1 is SGHRS and CDR2 YFSETQ. Trimming took off 0 bases at V and 2 bases at J, with 10 bases between the two ends. The CDR3 spells CASSLAAALTDTQYF. The CDR3 DNA follows: TGCGCCAGCAGCTTGGCGGCGGCGCTCACAGATACGCAGTATTTT. The full variable domain, completed using reference TRBV5-1 and TRBJ2-3, is KAGVTQTPRYLIKTRGQQVTLSCSPISGHRSVSWYQQTPGQGLQFLFEYFSETQRNKGNFPGRFSGRQFSNSRSEMNVSTLELGDSALYLCASSLAAALTDTQYFGPGTRLTVL.

V gene TRBV24-1 combines with J gene TRBJ2-1, with 7 bases aligning to TRBD1. The V segment lost 4 bases and the J segment 5 bases; nucleotides outside the gene matches: 4. Germline lookup yields CDR1 KGHDR and CDR2 SFDVKD. The CDR3 runs to 14 residues. As DNA, the CDR3 is TGTGCCACCAGTGACCGGGACAGCCACAATGAGCAGTTCTTC. Translated: CATSDRDSHNEQFF.

The rearrangement joins TRBV20-1 to TRBJ2-3; 7 bases are a match to TRBD2. V trimming: 5 bases; J trimming: 1 base; junction bases outside the gene matches: 3. Germline assignment: CDR1 DFQATT and CDR2 SNEGSKA (reference sequence). This CDR3 region has 13 residues. DNA for the CDR3: TGCAGTGCTGACGCGGGGGGCACAGATACGCAGTATTTT. Protein sequence: CSADAGGTDTQYF.

J is TRBJ1-1 and V is TRBV29-1; D gene ambiguous. Germline loops: CDR1 SQVTM, CDR2 ANQGSEA. This CDR3 has 13 amino acids. Trimming left V 5 bases short and J 0 bases short, with 10 bases between. The CDR3 nucleotides are TGCAGCGTTTCCCCCCTCCTGAACACTGAAGCTTTCTTT. Residues: CSVSPLLNTEAFF.

Comments on this clonotype: Possible read error: a much larger clone is one base away. The conserved phenylalanine or tryptophan is not found at the CDR3 terminus, so this likely reflects a read error. The CDR3 loop is CASSLYGRPHSTDTQYC. CDR3 sequence (DNA): TGTGCCAGCAGCTTATACGGCCGACCCCACAGCACAGATACGCAGTATTGT. The chain uses TRBV7-6 and TRBJ2-3; D gene uncertain. Germline V gene sequence: CDR1 SGHVS, CDR2 FNYEAQ. V lost 2 bases to trimming and J lost 0 bases, with 15 bases between them. CDR3 length: 17 amino acids.

A few counts support this clonotype. The J gene is TRBJ1-6, the V gene TRBV27, with D perhaps TRBD1 (5 bases). V lost 3 bases and J lost 10, with 10 bases in between. The CDR3 is 13 amino acids. Per germline, CDR1 MNHEY and CDR2 SMNVEV (reference sequence). The CDR3 nucleotides read TGTGCCAGCAGTTTGGGGGGTTGGTCACCCCTCCACTTT. It translates to CASSLGGWSPLHF.

The chain has TRBV27 and TRBJ2-3, with 8 nucleotides matching TRBD2. V was clipped by 7 bases and J by 6 bases; unmatched bases: 9. Germline V gene sequence: CDR1 MNHEY, CDR2 SMNVEV (reference sequence). The CDR3 spans 14 residues. The CDR3 reads CASKTPGGPDTQYF. The CDR3 DNA follows: TGTGCCAGCAAGACCCCGGGGGGGCCCGATACGCAGTATTTT.

The V gene is TRBV15, the J gene TRBJ2-1, with 12 bases lining up with TRBD2. This CDR3 comprises 17 residues. Trimming took 0 bases from V and 8 from J; bases not matched to a gene: 8. From germline, CDR1 is LNHNV and CDR2 YYDKDF (reference sequence). The CDR3 sequence: CATSRDRASGGADEQFF. CDR3 DNA sequence: TGTGCCACCAGCAGAGATCGGGCTAGCGGGGGGGCAGATGAGCAGTTCTTC.

The V call is TRBV20-1, the J call TRBJ1-2; D not resolved. Trimming stripped 0 bases from V and 5 bases from J, with 13 bases between. Germline V gene sequence: CDR1 DFQATT, CDR2 SNEGSKA (reference sequence). This CDR3 is 14 amino acids long. The CDR3 loop reads CSARELAGMYGYTF. CDR3 DNA: TGCAGTGCTAGAGAACTCGCGGGGATGTATGGCTACACCTTC.

The CDR3 sequence is CASSESQGPNQPQHF. In nucleotides, the CDR3 is TGTGCCAGCAGTGAAAGTCAGGGGCCCAATCAGCCCCAGCATTTT. The gene calls are TRBV6-1 and TRBJ1-5; tentative D call: TRBD1 (6 bases). CDR1 is MNHNS and CDR2 is SASEGT in the germline V gene. The length of the CDR3 is 15 residues. Trimming removed 2 bases at V and 3 bases at J, with 11 bases between.

This clonotype was observed a handful of times. This chain joins TRBV7-8 and TRBJ1-4, with D possibly TRBD1 on 5 matching bases. The V gene lost 6 bases and the J gene lost 2 bases, with 19 bases spanning the gap. The germline gives CDR1 SGHVS, CDR2 FQNEAQ. The CDR3 is made up of 17 amino acids. CDR3 residues: CASSTGLPRRTNEKLFF. DNA for the CDR3: TGTGCCAGCAGTACAGGCCTTCCGAGGAGGACTAATGAAAAACTGTTTTTT.

This clonotype was counted between two and nine times. DNA for the CDR3: TGTGCCAGCAGCTTAGGGAATTCGTATGGCTACACCTTC. It encodes CASSLGNSYGYTF. This sequence joins TRBV13 and TRBJ1-2; no clear D. V was cut by 0 bases and J by 5 bases, with 7 bases left in between. The CDR3 consists of 13 residues. The germline V gene encodes CDR1 PRHDT and CDR2 FYEKMQ (reference sequence).

This sequence joins TRBV12-3 or TRBV12-4 and TRBJ2-5; tentatively, D is TRBD1 (6 bases). This CDR3 comprises 13 residues. Trimming took off 10 bases at V and 1 base at J, with 13 bases between the two ends. CDR3 nucleotide sequence: TGTGCCATCACGCAGACAGGCCAAGAGACCCAGTACTTC. It specifies CAITQTGQETQYF.

This clonotype was observed a few times. The chain couples TRBV29-1 to TRBJ2-5; possible D gene TRBD1, 5 bases. CDR3 length equals 12 residues. Germline CDR1 is SQVTM and CDR2 is ANQGSEA. The germline V and J ends were trimmed by 5 bases and 2 bases, with 9 bases remaining between them. The CDR3 loop is CSVSTGQETQYF. The CDR3 DNA sequence: TGCAGCGTTTCTACAGGTCAAGAGACCCAGTACTTC.

The V and J genes are TRBV10-3 and TRBJ2-2; 7 bases fit TRBD2. The trim removed 8 bases at V and 4 bases at J, leaving 7 bases unmatched. Germline CDR1 ENHRY, CDR2 SYGVKD. The CDR3 loop spans 14 amino acids. The CDR3: CAIGRAGTTGELFF. For the CDR3, the DNA is TGTGCCATCGGGAGGGCGGGGACCACCGGGGAGCTGTTTTTT.

A few counts support this clonotype. The chain links TRBV7-9 to TRBJ1-1; D is possibly TRBD1 (5 bases). Trimming pared 3 bases from V and 4 bases from J, leaving 12 bases between. Germline V CDR1 and CDR2: SEHNR, FQNEAQ (reference sequence). The CDR3 consists of 14 residues. The CDR3, as DNA: TGTGCCAGCAGCTTTTACTCCGGGGCCACTGAAGCTTTCTTT. Protein sequence: CASSFYSGATEAFF. Complete variable domain (other parts from reference TRBV7-9 and TRBJ1-1): DTGVSQNPRHKITKRGQNVTFRCDPISEHNRLYWYRQTLGQGPEFLTYFQNEAQLEKSRLLSDRFSAERPKGSFSTLEIQRTEQGDSAMYLCASSFYSGATEAFFGQGTRLTVV.

The chain uses TRBV6-6 and TRBJ2-2, with TRBD2 identical over 14 bases. CDR1 and CDR2 (germline): MNHNY, SVGAGI (reference sequence). This CDR3 region has 20 residues. The V segment lost 4 bases and the J segment 0 bases; nucleotides outside the gene matches: 10. This CDR3 is CASSSLTSGGASSNTGELFF. The CDR3 nucleotides are TGTGCCAGCAGTTCCCTGACTAGCGGGGGGGCTAGCTCGAACACCGGGGAGCTGTTTTTT.